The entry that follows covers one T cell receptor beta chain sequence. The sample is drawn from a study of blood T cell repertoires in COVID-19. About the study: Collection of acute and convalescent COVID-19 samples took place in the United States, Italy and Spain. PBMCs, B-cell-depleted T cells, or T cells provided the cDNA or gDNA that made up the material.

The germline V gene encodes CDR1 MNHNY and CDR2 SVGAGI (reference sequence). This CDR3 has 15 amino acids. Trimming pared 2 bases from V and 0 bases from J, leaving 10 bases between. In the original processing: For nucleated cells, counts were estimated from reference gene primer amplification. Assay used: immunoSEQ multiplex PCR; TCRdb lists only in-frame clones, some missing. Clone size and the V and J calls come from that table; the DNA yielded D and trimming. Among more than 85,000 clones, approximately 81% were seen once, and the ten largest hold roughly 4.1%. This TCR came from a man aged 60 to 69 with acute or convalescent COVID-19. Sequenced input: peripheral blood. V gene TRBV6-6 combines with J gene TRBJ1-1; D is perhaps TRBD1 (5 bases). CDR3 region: CASSYGGGMNTEAFF. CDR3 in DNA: TGTGCCAGCAGTTACGGGGGGGGAATGAACACTGAAGCTTTCTTT.